Given below is one T cell receptor (beta chain) in context. What it binds is unknown. The data originate from a study of T cells in localized non-small cell lung cancer. Study-level findings and limits: Sequencing involved a lone tumor region, leaving heterogeneity possible. Median detection of top 100 tumor clones in adjacent lung was about 52 clones. There was an association of higher blood T cell density with longer overall survival. Uninvolved adjacent lung showed higher T cell clonality than tumor.

Germline CDR1 reads SQVTM; CDR2 reads ANQGSEA. V was trimmed by 4 bases and J by 2 bases, leaving 9 bases between them. There are 13 residues in the CDR3. The table came from immunoSEQ multiplex PCR; TCRdb's copy has only in-frame clones and leaves some out. The table has about 70,000 clones, less than 85% seen once. The chain couples TRBV29-1 to TRBJ2-4; no firm D call. This material consisted of peripheral blood, taken before any cancer treatment. This TCR came from a female donor of 60 years or more with stage I lung adenocarcinoma. The CDR3 DNA reads TGCAGCGTTGTTTTGTCGCCCAAAAACATTCAGTACTTC. It translates to CSVVLSPKNIQYF.